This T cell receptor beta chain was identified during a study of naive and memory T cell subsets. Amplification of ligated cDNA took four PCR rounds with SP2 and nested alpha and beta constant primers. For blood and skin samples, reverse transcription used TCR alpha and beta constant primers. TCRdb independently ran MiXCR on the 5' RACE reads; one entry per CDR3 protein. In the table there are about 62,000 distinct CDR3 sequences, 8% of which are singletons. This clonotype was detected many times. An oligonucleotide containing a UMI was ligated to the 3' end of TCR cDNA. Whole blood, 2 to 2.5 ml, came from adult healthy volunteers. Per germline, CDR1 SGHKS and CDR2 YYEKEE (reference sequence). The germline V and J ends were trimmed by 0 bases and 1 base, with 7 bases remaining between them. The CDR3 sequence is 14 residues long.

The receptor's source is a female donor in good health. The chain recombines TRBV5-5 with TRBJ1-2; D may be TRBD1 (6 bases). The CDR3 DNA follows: TGTGCCAGCAGCTTGGACAGGGTTAACTATGGCTACACCTTC. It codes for CASSLDRVNYGYTF.